This T cell receptor (beta chain) emerged from a study of cytomegalovirus exposure and HLA in healthy donors. Study observations and caveats: Several V segments, TRBV6-2 and TRBV6-3 among them, could not be told apart and were dropped. In a later analysis, a genetic analysis reported fewer productive-TCR N-insertions in an Asian-associated ancestry cluster than the cohort average.

This clone occurred a few times. Antigen unknown. The primer mix had 60 Vbeta and 13 Jbeta primers. Libraries were prepared by immunoSEQ multiplex PCR; TCRdb keeps only in-frame clonotypes and omits some of them. The profile shows some 180,000 clones, about 80% of them singletons. The CDR3 has 15 amino acids. Germline V lookup: CDR1 ENHRY, CDR2 SYGVKD. Trimming cost V 0 bases and J 4 bases, with 10 bases left between them. This receptor was taken from a woman aged 60-75 years in good health and CMV-seropositive. The rearrangement links TRBV10-3 to TRBJ2-1; tentative D call: TRBD1 (5 bases). Material: PBMCs. DNA for the CDR3: TGTGCCATCAGTGAGTCGACAGTAAGATACAATGAGCAGTTCTTC. Translated: CAISESTVRYNEQFF.